These 32 T cell receptor beta chains came from one sample sequenced in a study of CXCR3-negative and CXCR3-positive naive CD8 T cells. The libraries of TRB cDNA were prepared using 5' RACE with UMI labels. TCRdb reworked the 5' RACE reads into one entry per CDR3 protein, no DNA. Its clone listing holds over 20,000 distinct CDR3 sequences. Specimen: memory CD8+ T cells from blood. The receptors were gathered from a human donor in good health. Some clones in this sample may be carry-over from other donors' samples.

The chain employs TRBV19 and TRBJ1-1; lacking DNA, the TRBD1 call made by TCRdb goes unchecked. Germline V gene data show CDR1 as LNHDA and CDR2 as SQIVND (reference sequence). The CDR3 spans 13 residues. CDR3 sequence: CASWDKGNTEAFF.

This sequence joins TRBV5-1 and TRBJ2-7. The CDR3 runs to 11 residues. Germline values: CDR1 SGHRS, CDR2 YFSETQ. The CDR3 loop is CASSSIYEQYF.

The chain is built from TRBV6-2 or TRBV6-3 and TRBJ1-2. CDR1 is MNHEY, CDR2 SVGEGT, per germline. The CDR3 is 14 residues long. Here the CDR3 reads CASSTGLSSYGYTF.

The chain employs TRBV27 and TRBJ2-1; TCRdb's D call, TRBD1, is unchecked because there is no DNA. Per the germline V gene, CDR1 is MNHEY and CDR2 is SMNVEV (reference sequence). The CDR3 loop spans 12 amino acids. The CDR3: CASSSGVNEQFF.

This chain links TRBV20-1 with TRBJ2-7; TCRdb's D gene call, TRBD2, goes unchecked for lack of DNA. Per germline, CDR1 DFQATT and CDR2 SNEGSKA (reference sequence). The CDR3 is 17 residues long. CDR3 loop: CSARDLGPGLAGYEQYF.

The V call is TRBV29-1, the J call TRBJ2-7; the D gene TCRdb calls, TRBD1, cannot be checked with no DNA. The germline gives CDR1 SQVTM, CDR2 ANQGSEA. This CDR3 is built from 15 residues. The CDR3 protein is CSVSQTGAQSYEQYF.

The chain couples TRBV20-1 to TRBJ1-1. The germline V gene encodes CDR1 DFQATT and CDR2 SNEGSKA (reference sequence). The CDR3 sequence is 14 residues long. CDR3 residues: CSARDIRADTEAFF.

The chain uses TRBV28 and TRBJ1-1. The CDR3 loop spans 14 amino acids. CDR1 and CDR2 (germline): MDHEN, SYDVKM. Here the CDR3 reads CASSFGSDGTEAFF.

V usage is TRBV15 and J usage is TRBJ2-3; TCRdb calls TRBD2, which cannot be checked without DNA. The germline V gene encodes CDR1 LNHNV and CDR2 YYDKDF (reference sequence). This CDR3 has 16 amino acids. CDR3 amino acids: CATSRERALYTDTQYF.

This rearrangement joins TRBV13 to TRBJ1-1. There are 14 residues in the CDR3. Looked up from germline, CDR1 is PRHDT and CDR2 is FYEKMQ (reference sequence). The CDR3 region is CASSLGRGNTEAFF.

The genes are TRBV5-1 and TRBJ1-2. In germline, CDR1 is SGHRS, CDR2 YFSETQ. The CDR3 runs 12 residues. CDR3 loop: CASSIGGKGYTF.

This sequence joins TRBV20-1 and TRBJ2-4; the D call from TCRdb, TRBD1, cannot be confirmed without DNA. The CDR3 spans 14 residues. The germline V gene encodes CDR1 DFQATT and CDR2 SNEGSKA (reference sequence). CDR3 sequence reads: CSARTMAELNIQYF.

V is TRBV5-1 and J is TRBJ1-2; TCRdb names TRBD1, which stays unverified in the absence of DNA. CDR1 is SGHRS, CDR2 YFSETQ, per germline. The CDR3 runs 14 residues. This chain's CDR3 is CASSSGQGVYGYTF. The whole variable domain, filled in from reference TRBV5-1 and TRBJ1-2, reads KAGVTQTPRYLIKTRGQQVTLSCSPISGHRSVSWYQQTPGQGLQFLFEYFSETQRNKGNFPGRFSGRQFSNSRSEMNVSTLELGDSALYLCASSSGQGVYGYTFGSGTRLTVV.

The gene calls are TRBV7-2 and TRBJ2-3; lacking DNA, the TRBD1 call made by TCRdb goes unchecked. The CDR3 loop spans 13 amino acids. Germline V gene sequence: CDR1 SGHTA, CDR2 FQGNSA. This chain's CDR3 is CASSLQGQDTQYF. Together with reference TRBV7-2 and TRBJ2-3, the CDR3 gives the full variable domain: GAGVSQSPSNKVTEKGKDVELRCDPISGHTALYWYRQSLGQGLEFLIYFQGNSAPDKSGLPSDRFSAERTGGSVSTLTIQRTQQEDSAVYLCASSLQGQDTQYFGPGTRLTVL.

This clonotype ranks as medium-sized in terms of frequency. V gene TRBV29-1 combines with J gene TRBJ1-1; TCRdb names TRBD1, which stays unverified in the absence of DNA. Germline V lookup: CDR1 SQVTM, CDR2 ANQGSEA. This CDR3 contains 22 residues. CDR3 region: CSADPYIQRGMGPHFMNTEAFF.

The chain's CDR3 is CASSQDPGTGGIMTEAFF. V and J are TRBV4-2 and TRBJ1-1; TCRdb reports TRBD1, a call that lacks DNA to check it against. This CDR3 region has 18 residues. The germline V gene has CDR1 LGHNA and CDR2 YNFKEQ.

The V gene is TRBV4-2, the J gene TRBJ2-1; the TCRdb call, TRBD2, lacks DNA for checking. CDR3 size: 16 residues. Germline V gives CDR1 LGHNA, CDR2 YNFKEQ. CDR3: CASSQGAEDSYNEQFF.

The rearrangement joins TRBV20-1 to TRBJ2-1; the TRBD2 assignment by TCRdb is unverifiable without DNA. This CDR3 region has 19 residues. CDR1 and CDR2 (germline): DFQATT, SNEGSKA (reference sequence). This chain's CDR3 is CSARAPSGIAEYSYNEQFF.

This chain links TRBV20-1 with TRBJ2-3; no DNA is available, so the TRBD2 call from TCRdb remains unchecked. The CDR3 runs 17 residues. CDR1 and CDR2 (germline): DFQATT, SNEGSKA (reference sequence). This chain's CDR3 is CSARSTSGRLMTDTQYF.

This rearrangement joins TRBV28 to TRBJ2-1; TCRdb proposes TRBD2, but this gene call is untestable without DNA. The CDR3 runs 16 residues. CDR1 is MDHEN, CDR2 SYDVKM, per germline. CDR3 residues: CASSLGSWRGVNEQFF.

This chain joins TRBV20-1 and TRBJ1-2; TCRdb outputs TRBD1, but without DNA this stays unchecked. From germline, CDR1 is DFQATT and CDR2 SNEGSKA (reference sequence). The CDR3 consists of 13 residues. Here the CDR3 reads CSARQGLNYGYTF.

The chain employs TRBV6-5 and TRBJ2-7; without DNA, the TCRdb call of TRBD1 cannot be checked. Germline lookup yields CDR1 MNHEY and CDR2 SVGAGI. This CDR3 spans 15 amino acids. The CDR3 here is CASSYGAGGLDEQYF.

The chain has TRBV27 and TRBJ2-1; TCRdb picks TRBD2, but there is no DNA to check that call. CDR3 length equals 14 residues. Germline V gives CDR1 MNHEY, CDR2 SMNVEV (reference sequence). This CDR3 reads CASSSAGGYNEQFF.

The chain uses TRBV20-1 and TRBJ2-1; TCRdb returns TRBD1, unconfirmable since there is no DNA. The germline CDR1 and CDR2 sequences are DFQATT and SNEGSKA (reference sequence). This CDR3 contains 12 residues. The CDR3 sequence is CSATEGGNEQFF.

The J gene is TRBJ2-2, the V gene TRBV27; TCRdb reports TRBD1, a call that lacks DNA to check it against. Germline assignment: CDR1 MNHEY and CDR2 SMNVEV (reference sequence). The CDR3 is 13 residues long. The CDR3 spells CASSSGWTGELFF.

The CDR3 loop is CATRTQGEETQYF. V is TRBV19 and J is TRBJ2-5; the TCRdb D gene call, TRBD1, has no DNA to confirm it. The length of the CDR3 is 13 residues. Per germline, CDR1 LNHDA and CDR2 SQIVND (reference sequence).

The CDR3 region is CASSLAGGTGNQPQHF. The rearrangement links TRBV7-2 to TRBJ1-5; TCRdb indicates TRBD1, and absent DNA this call remains unverified. In germline, CDR1 is SGHTA, CDR2 FQGNSA. The CDR3 totals 16 residues.

The rearrangement joins TRBV29-1 to TRBJ2-1; TCRdb proposes TRBD2, but this gene call is untestable without DNA. The CDR3 contains 14 residues. Germline CDR1 SQVTM, CDR2 ANQGSEA. The CDR3 spells CSVGAGVPLNEQFF.

The rearrangement joins TRBV12-3 or TRBV12-4 to TRBJ2-3; lacking DNA, the TRBD2 call made by TCRdb goes unchecked. The CDR3 has 12 amino acids. CDR3 sequence reads: CASSLLAGPRYF.

The rearrangement uses TRBV20-1 and TRBJ2-1; TCRdb names TRBD2, which stays unverified in the absence of DNA. This CDR3 is 14 amino acids long. Germline V lookup: CDR1 DFQATT, CDR2 SNEGSKA (reference sequence). The CDR3 spells CSARGSGEHNEQFF.

The chain combines TRBV20-1 with TRBJ2-7; no DNA is available, so the TRBD1 call from TCRdb remains unchecked. The CDR3 is made up of 16 amino acids. Looked up from germline, CDR1 is DFQATT and CDR2 is SNEGSKA (reference sequence). CDR3 sequence reads: CSARDLGTGDSYEQYF.

By frequency, this clonotype registers medium-sized. The chain recombines TRBV29-1 with TRBJ2-7; TCRdb selects TRBD2, and the lack of DNA leaves this call unchecked. CDR1 SQVTM and CDR2 ANQGSEA come from the germline V gene. This CDR3 spans 12 amino acids. CDR3 in amino acids: CSVAGSRAEQYF.